The 9 T cell receptor beta chains below were found in one sample sequenced in a study of T cell changes during pregnancy in multiple sclerosis. The table came from immunoSEQ multiplex PCR; TCRdb's copy has only in-frame clones and leaves some out. The sample contains approximately 110,000 clones, roughly 92% of which appear only once. The source material was peripheral blood, sampled after pregnancy. These receptors all stem from a female donor with multiple sclerosis, enrolled in a pregnancy study.

The chain employs TRBV10-3 and TRBJ1-2; D is perhaps TRBD1 (6 bases). The V and J ends lost 0 bases and 2 bases respectively, with 13 bases between them. Germline-derived CDR1 and CDR2 are ENHRY and SYGVKD. This CDR3 has 16 residues. CDR3 residues: CAISESWGRGNYGYTF. The CDR3, as DNA: TGTGCCATCAGTGAGTCCTGGGGGAGGGGGAACTATGGCTACACCTTC.

V usage is TRBV4-1 and J usage is TRBJ1-1; D is ambiguous. The CDR3 has 15 amino acids. V lost 4 bases to trimming and J lost 3 bases, with 15 bases between them. The germline CDR1 and CDR2 sequences are MGHRA and YSYEKL. Here the CDR3 reads CASSPLTRLDTEAFF. The DNA of the CDR3 is TGCGCCAGCAGCCCATTGACGCGGCTGGACACTGAAGCTTTCTTT.

The rearrangement links TRBV7-9 to TRBJ2-7, with 9 bases fitting TRBD2. J lost 2 bases, V lost 7 bases, and 3 bases had no gene match. The V gene's germline CDR1 is SEHNR and CDR2 FQNEAQ (reference sequence). This CDR3 contains 13 residues. CDR3 bases: TGTGCCAGCACCCTAGCGGGGCCCTACGAGCAGTACTTC. Translating it yields CASTLAGPYEQYF.

The J gene is TRBJ1-1, the V gene TRBV9; D uncertain. Germline V gene sequence: CDR1 SGDLS, CDR2 YYNGEE. The CDR3 is 13 residues long. Trimming left V 1 base short and J 4 bases short, with 8 bases between. For the CDR3, the DNA is TGTGCCAGCAGCGTATTGGGGAGCACTGAAGCTTTCTTT. The encoded protein is CASSVLGSTEAFF.

The chain combines TRBV5-4 with TRBJ2-5, with a weak D call TRBD1 (6 bases). The CDR3 extends over 14 amino acids. In germline, CDR1 is SGHNT, CDR2 YYREEE (reference sequence). Trimming removed 0 bases from V and 7 bases from J, with 13 bases in between. CDR3 amino acids: CASSLDQGQPTQYF. In DNA form, the CDR3 reads TGTGCCAGCAGCTTGGATCAGGGACAACCGACCCAGTACTTC.

The rearrangement uses TRBV2 and TRBJ1-5; TRBD1 matches at 7 bases. The J segment lost 4 bases and the V segment lost 3 bases, leaving 0 bases of the junction unmatched. Germline V gene lookup returns CDR1 SNHLY and CDR2 FYNNEI. The length of the CDR3 is 13 residues. The CDR3: CASSDRGNQPQHF. The CDR3 DNA is TGTGCCAGCAGTGACAGGGGGAATCAGCCCCAGCATTTT.

The chain joins TRBV25-1 to TRBJ2-5; D call uncertain. Germline CDR1 reads MGHDK; CDR2 reads SYGVNS. Deletions cut 3 bases from V and 5 bases from J, with 4 bases between. This CDR3 comprises 11 residues. The CDR3 DNA reads as TGTGCCAGCAGTGATATTGAGACCCAGTACTTC. Its protein product is CASSDIETQYF.

This chain uses TRBV4-1 with TRBJ1-2, with D tentatively TRBD1 (6 bases). The CDR3 is 17 amino acids. Between the trimmed V and J ends, which lost 6 bases and 0 bases, there was a span of 20 bases. The germline CDR1 and CDR2 sequences are MGHRA and YSYEKL. Here the CDR3 reads CASRPSGTKTSNYGYTF. CDR3 in DNA: TGCGCCAGCAGGCCCTCCGGGACAAAGACATCTAACTATGGCTACACCTTC.

The CDR3 spells CAWSVSGFKSYEQYF. The DNA for the CDR3 is TGTGCCTGGAGTGTGTCAGGCTTTAAGTCCTACGAGCAGTACTTC. The rearrangement joins TRBV30 to TRBJ2-7; no definite D call. The CDR3 extends over 15 amino acids. Germline CDR1 GTSNPN, CDR2 SVGIG (reference sequence). V was cut by 0 bases and J by 1 base, with 13 bases left in between.